This T cell receptor (beta chain) originates from a study of T cells in women clearing cervical HPV infection. Across the study: Controls' single incident HPV16 infection cleared within 12 months without precancer. Cases' blood sampling followed lesion detection by median roughly five months (90 to 200).

TCRdb's copy holds only in-frame clones and misses some; the assay was immunoSEQ multiplex PCR. Its listing shows tens of thousands of clones. The CDR3 contains 15 residues. Per the germline V gene, CDR1 is LNHDA and CDR2 is SQIVND (reference sequence). V was clipped by 3 bases and J by 5 bases; unmatched bases: 8. Notes on the study in general: T-cell numbers per sample were unknown and may explain richness differences.

In the case of this clone: Its antigen is not identified. The read terminates 3 residues before the CDR3 end, so the remaining end is supplied by the germline J gene.

The sample taken for sequencing was blood buffy coat. The sequence was obtained from a woman aged 18 to 69 with a cervical HPV16 infection that either progressed to CIN3+ or cleared (not recorded which). The V and J genes are TRBV19 and TRBJ2-5; 8 bases fit TRBD2. The CDR3 reads CASSIGGGRGETQYF. CDR3 DNA (partial): TGTGCCAGTAGTATTGGCGGGGGGCGAGGGGAGACC.